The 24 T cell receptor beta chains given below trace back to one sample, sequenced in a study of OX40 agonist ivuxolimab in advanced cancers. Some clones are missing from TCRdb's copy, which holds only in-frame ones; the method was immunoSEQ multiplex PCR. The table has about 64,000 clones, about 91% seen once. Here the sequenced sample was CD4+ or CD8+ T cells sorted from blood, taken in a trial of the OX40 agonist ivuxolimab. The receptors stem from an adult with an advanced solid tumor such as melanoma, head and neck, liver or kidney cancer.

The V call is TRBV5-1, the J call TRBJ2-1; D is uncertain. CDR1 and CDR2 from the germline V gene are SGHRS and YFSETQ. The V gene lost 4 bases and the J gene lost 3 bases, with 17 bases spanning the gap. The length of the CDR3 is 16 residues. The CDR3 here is CASSPESGSLYNEQFF. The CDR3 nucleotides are TGCGCCAGCAGCCCTGAGTCGGGTTCCCTCTACAATGAGCAGTTCTTC.

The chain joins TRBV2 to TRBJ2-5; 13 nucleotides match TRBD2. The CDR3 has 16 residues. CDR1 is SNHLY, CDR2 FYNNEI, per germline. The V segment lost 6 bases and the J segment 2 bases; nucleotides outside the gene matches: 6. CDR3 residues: CASRRLAGGTQETQYF. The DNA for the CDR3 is TGTGCCAGCAGAAGACTAGCGGGAGGCACTCAAGAGACCCAGTACTTC.

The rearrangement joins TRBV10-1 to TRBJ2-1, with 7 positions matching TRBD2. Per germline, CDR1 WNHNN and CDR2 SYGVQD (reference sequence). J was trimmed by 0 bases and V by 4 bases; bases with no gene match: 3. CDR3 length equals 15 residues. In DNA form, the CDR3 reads TGCGCCAGCAGTGGCTGGGGGGGCTCCTACAATGAGCAGTTCTTC. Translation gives CASSGWGGSYNEQFF.

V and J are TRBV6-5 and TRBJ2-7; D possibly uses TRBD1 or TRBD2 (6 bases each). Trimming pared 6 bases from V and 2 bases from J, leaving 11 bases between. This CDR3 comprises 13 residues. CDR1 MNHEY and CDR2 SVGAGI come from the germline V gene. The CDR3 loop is CASRRDTPYEQYF. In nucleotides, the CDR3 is TGTGCCAGCAGGCGGGACACCCCCTACGAGCAGTACTTC.

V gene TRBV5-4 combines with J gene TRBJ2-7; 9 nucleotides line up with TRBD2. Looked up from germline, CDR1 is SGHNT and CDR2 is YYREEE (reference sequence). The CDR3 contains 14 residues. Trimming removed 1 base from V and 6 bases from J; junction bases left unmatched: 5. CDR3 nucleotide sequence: TGTGCCAGCAGCTTGACTAGCGGGTTGAGCGAGCAGTACTTC. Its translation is CASSLTSGLSEQYF.

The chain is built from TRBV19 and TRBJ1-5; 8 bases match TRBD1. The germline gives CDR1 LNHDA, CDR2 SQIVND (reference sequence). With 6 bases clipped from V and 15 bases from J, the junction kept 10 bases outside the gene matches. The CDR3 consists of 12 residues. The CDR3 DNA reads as TGTGCCAGTAGCGATCAGGACAGGGATCCGCATTTT. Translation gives CASSDQDRDPHF.

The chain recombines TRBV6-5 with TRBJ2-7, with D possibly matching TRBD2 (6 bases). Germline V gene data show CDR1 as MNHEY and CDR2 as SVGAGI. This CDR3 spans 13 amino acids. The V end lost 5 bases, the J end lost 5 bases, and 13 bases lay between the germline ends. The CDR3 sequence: CASSRGEFHEQYF. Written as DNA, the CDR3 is TGTGCCAGCAGTCGCGGGGAGTTCCACGAGCAGTACTTC.

The chain's CDR3 is CASSQADRVYGYTF. CDR3 DNA: TGCGCCAGCAGCCAGGCTGACAGGGTCTATGGCTACACCTTC. This chain joins TRBV4-1 and TRBJ1-2; 7 nucleotides line up with TRBD1. The CDR3 consists of 14 residues. Unmatched junction bases numbered 5, after V lost 3 bases and J lost 4 bases. The germline V gene encodes CDR1 MGHRA and CDR2 YSYEKL.

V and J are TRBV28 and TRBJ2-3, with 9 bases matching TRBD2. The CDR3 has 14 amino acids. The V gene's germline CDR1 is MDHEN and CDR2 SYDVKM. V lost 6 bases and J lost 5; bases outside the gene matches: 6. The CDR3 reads CASREAGGKDTQYF. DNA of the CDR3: TGTGCCAGCAGGGAGGCGGGAGGGAAAGATACGCAGTATTTT.

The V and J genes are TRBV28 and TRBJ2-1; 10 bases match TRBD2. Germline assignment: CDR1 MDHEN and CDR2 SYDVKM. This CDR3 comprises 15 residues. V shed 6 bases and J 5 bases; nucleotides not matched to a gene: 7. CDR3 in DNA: TGTGCCAGCAGCTCCTGGACTAGCGGACACAATGAGCAGTTCTTC. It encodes CASSSWTSGHNEQFF.

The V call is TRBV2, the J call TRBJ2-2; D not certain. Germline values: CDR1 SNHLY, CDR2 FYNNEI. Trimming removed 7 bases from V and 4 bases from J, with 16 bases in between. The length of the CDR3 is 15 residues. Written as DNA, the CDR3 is TGTGCCAGCAACCCGGAAGTTGTTCGCACCGGGGAGCTGTTTTTT. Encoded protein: CASNPEVVRTGELFF.

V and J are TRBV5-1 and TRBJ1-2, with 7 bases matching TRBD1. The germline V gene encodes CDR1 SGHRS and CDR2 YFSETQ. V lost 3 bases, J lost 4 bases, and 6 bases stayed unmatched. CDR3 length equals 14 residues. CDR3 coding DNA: TGCGCCAGCAGCTCTGGGACAGCTTTCTATGGCTACACCTTC. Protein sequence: CASSSGTAFYGYTF.

CDR3 coding DNA: TGTGCCAGCACCGGAACTATGACAGTCGGCTATGGCTACACCTTC. Protein product: CASTGTMTVGYGYTF. V gene TRBV5-5 combines with J gene TRBJ1-2; weak D call: TRBD1 (5 bases). This CDR3 has 15 residues. Germline loops: CDR1 SGHKS, CDR2 YYEKEE (reference sequence). V lost 6 bases to trimming and J lost 4 bases, with 19 bases between them.

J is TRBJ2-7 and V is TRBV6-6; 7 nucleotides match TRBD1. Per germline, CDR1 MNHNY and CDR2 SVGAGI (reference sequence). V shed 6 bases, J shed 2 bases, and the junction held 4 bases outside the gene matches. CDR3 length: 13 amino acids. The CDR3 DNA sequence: TGTGCCAGCAGCAGGGACAGCACCTACGAGCAGTACTTC. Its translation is CASSRDSTYEQYF.

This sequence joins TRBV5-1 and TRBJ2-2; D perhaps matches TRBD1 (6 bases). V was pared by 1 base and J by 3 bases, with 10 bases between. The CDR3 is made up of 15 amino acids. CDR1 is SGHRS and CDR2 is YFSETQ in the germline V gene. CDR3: CASSLRDTDTGELFF. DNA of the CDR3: TGCGCCAGCAGCTTGAGGGACACAGACACCGGGGAGCTGTTTTTT.

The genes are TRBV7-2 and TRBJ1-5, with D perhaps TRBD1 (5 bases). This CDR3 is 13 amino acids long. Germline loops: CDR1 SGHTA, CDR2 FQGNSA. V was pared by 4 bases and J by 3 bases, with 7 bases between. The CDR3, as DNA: TGTGCCAGCAGCTCAGGGTACAATCAGCCCCAGCATTTT. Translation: CASSSGYNQPQHF. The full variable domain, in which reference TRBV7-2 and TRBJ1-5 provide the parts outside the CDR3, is GAGVSQSPSNKVTEKGKDVELRCDPISGHTALYWYRQSLGQGLEFLIYFQGNSAPDKSGLPSDRFSAERTGGSVSTLTIQRTQQEDSAVYLCASSSGYNQPQHFGDGTRLSIL.

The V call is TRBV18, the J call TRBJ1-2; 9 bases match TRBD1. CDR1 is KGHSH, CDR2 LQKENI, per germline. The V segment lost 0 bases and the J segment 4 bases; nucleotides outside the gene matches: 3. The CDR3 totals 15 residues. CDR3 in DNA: TGTGCCAGCTCACCACCGGGACAGGGCATCTATGGCTACACCTTC. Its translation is CASSPPGQGIYGYTF.

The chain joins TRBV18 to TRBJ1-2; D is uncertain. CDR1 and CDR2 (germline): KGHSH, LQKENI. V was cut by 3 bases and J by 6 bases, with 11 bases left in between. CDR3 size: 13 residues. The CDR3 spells CASSPSGGDGYTF. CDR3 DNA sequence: TGTGCCAGCTCACCTTCCGGCGGGGATGGCTACACCTTC.

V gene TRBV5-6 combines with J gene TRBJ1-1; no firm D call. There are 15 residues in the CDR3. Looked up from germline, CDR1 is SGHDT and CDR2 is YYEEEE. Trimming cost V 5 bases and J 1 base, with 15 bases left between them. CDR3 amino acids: CASSNLRTANTEAFF. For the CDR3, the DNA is TGTGCCAGCAGTAACCTAAGGACGGCGAACACTGAAGCTTTCTTT.

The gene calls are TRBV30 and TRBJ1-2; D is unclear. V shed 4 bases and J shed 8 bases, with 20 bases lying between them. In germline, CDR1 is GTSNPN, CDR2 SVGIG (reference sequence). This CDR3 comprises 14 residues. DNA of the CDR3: TGTGCCTGGACCCCCTACAAGGTGGGGTACGGCTACACCTTC. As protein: CAWTPYKVGYGYTF.

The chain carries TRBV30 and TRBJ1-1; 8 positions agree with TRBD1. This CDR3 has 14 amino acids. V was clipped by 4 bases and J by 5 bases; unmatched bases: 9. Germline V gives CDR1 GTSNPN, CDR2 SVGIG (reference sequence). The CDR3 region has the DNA TGTGCCTGGACCAAACAGGGGGTATGGACTGAAGCTTTCTTT. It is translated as CAWTKQGVWTEAFF.

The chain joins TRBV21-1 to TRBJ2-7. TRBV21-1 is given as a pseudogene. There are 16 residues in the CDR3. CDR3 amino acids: CASSSRGRTSSYEQYF. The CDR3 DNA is TGTGCCAGCAGCTCCAGGGGGAGGACTAGCTCCTACGAGCAGTACTTC.

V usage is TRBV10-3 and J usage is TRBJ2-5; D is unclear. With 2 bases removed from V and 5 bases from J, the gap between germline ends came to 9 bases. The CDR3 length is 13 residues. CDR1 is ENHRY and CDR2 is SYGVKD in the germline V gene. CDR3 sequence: CAISEVAGETQYF. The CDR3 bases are TGTGCCATCAGTGAGGTGGCCGGGGAGACCCAGTACTTC.

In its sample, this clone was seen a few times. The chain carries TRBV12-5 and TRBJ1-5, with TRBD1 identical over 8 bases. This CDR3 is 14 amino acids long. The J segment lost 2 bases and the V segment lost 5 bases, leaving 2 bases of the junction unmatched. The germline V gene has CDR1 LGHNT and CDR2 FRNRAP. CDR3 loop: CASGPGQGNQPQHF. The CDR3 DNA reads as TGTGCTAGTGGTCCGGGACAGGGCAATCAGCCCCAGCATTTT.